Presented here are 27 T cell receptor beta chains from one specimen sequenced in a study of T-cell reconstitution after alpha-beta-depleted transplantation in children (dated by TCRdb to 2015 to 2016). Receptors were amplified or captured by PCR. Sequencing was performed on an Illumina HiSeq 2500. Molecular barcoding was employed in the preparation of TCR libraries, with unique molecular identifiers being used to normalize TCRbeta repertoire quantification. TCRdb reanalyzed the raw reads on its own, using fastp at Q25 for trimming and MiXCR for clone calling, and kept in-frame beta chains. For every CDR3 protein sequence, its rows merge into one entry that carries the most common genes and DNA. In this sample the table shows 200,000 to 250,000 distinct CDR3 sequences, approximately 9% of which occur a single time. Around 6.2% of the sample comes from the top ten. The sequenced sample was PBMCs from the stem cell graft donor, obtained from the stem cell graft. These receptors were taken from a human donor who donated a stem cell graft to a child with acute lymphoblastic leukemia.

This clonotype has a handful of counts. The V and J genes are TRBV4-3 and TRBJ2-3; a weak D match, TRBD1 (6 bases). V was pared by 1 base and J by 0 bases, with 8 bases between. This CDR3 region has 15 residues. The V gene's germline CDR1 is LGHNA and CDR2 YSLEER. CDR3 nucleotide sequence: TGCGCCAGCAGCCAAGGAAGGGGGAGCACAGATACGCAGTATTTT. Translating gives CASSQGRGSTDTQYF.

As DNA, the CDR3 is TGTGCCAGCAGTCTAAGACAGCCGCGAACCGGGGAGCTGTTTTTT. Translation gives CASSLRQPRTGELFF. The chain carries TRBV12-3 or TRBV12-4 and TRBJ2-2; D possibly corresponds to TRBD1 (5 bases). The CDR3 length is 15 residues. Trimming took 5 bases from V and 5 from J, leaving 15 bases between them.

V is TRBV7-9 and J is TRBJ2-5, with 9 bases matching TRBD1. This CDR3 comprises 15 residues. V was clipped by 0 bases and J by 6 bases; unmatched bases: 5. CDR1 is SEHNR and CDR2 is FQNEAQ in the germline V gene (reference sequence). The CDR3 DNA reads as TGTGCCAGCAGCTTAGCGCGACAGGGGGTAAAGACCCAGTACTTC. Translation: CASSLARQGVKTQYF.

The V gene is TRBV7-2, the J gene TRBJ2-5; unclear D gene. Trimming cost V 4 bases and J 1 base, with 7 bases left between them. This CDR3 contains 13 residues. Germline CDR1 and CDR2: SGHTA and FQGNSA. The chain's CDR3 is CASSSRTQETQYF. The CDR3, as DNA: TGTGCCAGCAGCTCCAGGACCCAAGAGACCCAGTACTTC.

The chain joins TRBV5-1 to TRBJ2-7; D remains ambiguous. The CDR3 spans 14 residues. Between the trimmed V and J ends, which lost 4 bases and 2 bases, there was a span of 13 bases. Germline loops: CDR1 SGHRS, CDR2 YFSETQ. CDR3 sequence: CASSEGLGAYEQYF. The CDR3 DNA is TGCGCCAGCAGCGAAGGGCTTGGGGCCTACGAGCAGTACTTC.

The chain couples TRBV12-3 or TRBV12-4 to TRBJ2-1; possibly TRBD1 or TRBD2 for D (5 bases each). The V gene lost 3 bases and the J gene lost 0 bases, with 9 bases spanning the gap. There are 15 residues in the CDR3. The CDR3 sequence is CASSFGGNSYNEQFF. The CDR3 DNA reads TGTGCCAGCAGTTTTGGGGGTAACTCCTACAATGAGCAGTTCTTC.

This clonotype was observed a few times. V gene TRBV5-1 combines with J gene TRBJ1-2, with no clear D. The CDR3 is 12 residues long. The V and J ends lost 0 bases and 3 bases respectively, with 3 bases between them. Germline values: CDR1 SGHRS, CDR2 YFSETQ. CDR3 loop: CASSLEYYGYTF. DNA for the CDR3: TGCGCCAGCAGCTTGGAGTACTATGGCTACACCTTC.

The chain has TRBV6-5 and TRBJ2-3, with D perhaps matching TRBD1 (6 bases). V was trimmed by 3 bases and J by 5 bases, leaving 12 bases between them. The germline V gene has CDR1 MNHEY and CDR2 SVGAGI. CDR3 length equals 14 residues. CDR3 residues: CASSYGQSGDTQYF. The CDR3 nucleotides read TGTGCCAGCAGTTATGGACAGTCCGGAGATACGCAGTATTTT.

This rearrangement joins TRBV5-5 to TRBJ2-3; the D gene could be TRBD1 or TRBD2 (5 bases each). The germline CDR1 and CDR2 sequences are SGHKS and YYEKEE (reference sequence). CDR3 length: 15 residues. Trimming cost V 4 bases and J 0 bases, with 12 bases left between them. The CDR3, as DNA: TGTGCCAGCAGCCCCCGGGACGGTAGCACAGATACGCAGTATTTT. Translation gives CASSPRDGSTDTQYF.

CDR3 sequence reads: CASSLGGSTGTDTQYF. In nucleotides, the CDR3 is TGTGCCAGCAGTTTAGGGGGGTCCACCGGCACAGATACGCAGTATTTT. V usage is TRBV12-3 or TRBV12-4 and J usage is TRBJ2-3, with D perhaps matching TRBD1 or TRBD2 (5 bases each). Trimming pared 1 base from V and 1 base from J, leaving 12 bases between. The CDR3 contains 16 residues.

This clonotype was picked up a small number of times. The chain links TRBV15 to TRBJ2-3; D uncertain. This CDR3 region has 13 residues. The germline V gene has CDR1 LNHNV and CDR2 YYDKDF (reference sequence). The germline V and J ends were trimmed by 6 bases and 1 base, with 8 bases remaining between them. The DNA of the CDR3 is TGTGCCACCAGGAAGAAGGGCACAGATACGCAGTATTTT. Translated, it gives CATRKKGTDTQYF.

This clonotype was counted a few times. J is TRBJ1-5 and V is TRBV6-5; TRBD1 might be the D (6 bases). Trimming removed 1 base from V and 2 bases from J, with 15 bases in between. The germline V gene has CDR1 MNHEY and CDR2 SVGAGI. CDR3 length: 17 residues. The CDR3 region has the DNA TGTGCCAGCAGTTACTTGCGGCCGCGGACAGGCAATCAGCCCCAGCATTTT. It yields the protein CASSYLRPRTGNQPQHF.

This clonotype was seen repeatedly, ten times or more. The rearrangement joins TRBV7-2 to TRBJ2-1; 8 bases align to TRBD2. Germline trimming cut 1 base from V and 4 bases from J; bases unmatched to any gene: 3. Germline-derived CDR1 and CDR2 are SGHTA and FQGNSA. The CDR3 extends over 15 amino acids. The CDR3 region has the DNA TGTGCCAGCAGCTTAGAGTCTAGCGGGTACAATGAGCAGTTCTTC. It translates to CASSLESSGYNEQFF.

This clonotype was observed at least ten times. The chain recombines TRBV6-1 with TRBJ1-5, with TRBD1 identical over 7 bases. This CDR3 has 15 amino acids. Unmatched junction bases numbered 3, after V lost 4 bases and J lost 0 bases. Germline V gene sequence: CDR1 MNHNS, CDR2 SASEGT. CDR3: CASSAQGSSNQPQHF. The DNA of the CDR3 is TGTGCCAGCAGTGCACAGGGGAGTAGCAATCAGCCCCAGCATTTT.

The chain is built from TRBV11-1 and TRBJ2-3, with 12 bases identical to TRBD2. The CDR3 sequence is 16 residues long. The trim removed 5 bases at V and 4 bases at J, leaving 7 bases unmatched. Germline CDR1 SGHAT, CDR2 FQDESV (reference sequence). DNA of the CDR3: TGTGCCAGCAGCCTCGGACTAGCGGGGCAGGCAGATACGCAGTATTTT. Amino acid sequence: CASSLGLAGQADTQYF.

The genes are TRBV5-4 and TRBJ2-5, with 14 bases aligning to TRBD2. CDR1 and CDR2 (germline): SGHNT, YYREEE (reference sequence). The CDR3 loop spans 17 amino acids. V lost 2 bases, J lost 5 bases, and 8 bases stayed unmatched. CDR3 in amino acids: CASSFRLAGGPLETQYF. The CDR3 DNA follows: TGTGCCAGCAGCTTCCGACTAGCGGGGGGGCCATTGGAGACCCAGTACTTC.

This clonotype was counted at least ten times. The V call is TRBV3-1, the J call TRBJ2-7; D possibly uses TRBD1 or TRBD2 (5 bases each). Trimming left V 6 bases short and J 5 bases short, with 11 bases between. The CDR3 totals 12 residues. Germline values: CDR1 LGHDT, CDR2 YNNKEL (reference sequence). Written as DNA, the CDR3 is TGTGCCAGCAGTCGGGGCACCGACGAGCAGTACTTC. Its translation: CASSRGTDEQYF.

This clonotype was detected only a few times. The V call is TRBV6-5, the J call TRBJ2-5; 10 bases are shared with TRBD1. The V and J ends lost 2 bases and 3 bases, in that order; junction bases with no gene match: 6. The CDR3 sequence is 16 residues long. Germline V gene lookup returns CDR1 MNHEY and CDR2 SVGAGI. The CDR3 region has the DNA TGTGCCAGCAGTTACCCTCCGGACAGGGGGGAAGAGACCCAGTACTTC. Translating gives CASSYPPDRGEETQYF.

This clonotype turned up a few times. The chain links TRBV5-1 to TRBJ2-3; TRBD2 agrees at 9 bases. Unmatched junction bases numbered 1, after V lost 1 base and J lost 1 base. CDR1 is SGHRS, CDR2 YFSETQ, per germline. This CDR3 is 15 amino acids long. The DNA for the CDR3 is TGCGCCAGCAGCTTGTCTAGCGGGGGCACAGATACGCAGTATTTT. It yields the protein CASSLSSGGTDTQYF.

This clonotype was seen ten or more times. The V call is TRBV12-3 or TRBV12-4, the J call TRBJ2-7; D may be TRBD2 (7 bases). This CDR3 region has 14 residues. Trimming took off 1 base at V and 12 bases at J, with 19 bases between the two ends. Written as DNA, the CDR3 is TGTGCCAGCAGTTTAGTAGGGGAGGGGGTCTCTCGGTACTTC. Amino acids: CASSLVGEGVSRYF.

In this sample, this clonotype turned up a few times. J is TRBJ1-6 and V is TRBV27, with a tentative D call TRBD1 (6 bases). This CDR3 comprises 14 residues. V was clipped by 4 bases and J by 6 bases, with 10 bases between them. Germline loops: CDR1 MNHEY, CDR2 SMNVEV (reference sequence). CDR3 nucleotides: TGTGCCAGCAGTTATGGACAGAGTAATTCACCCCTCCACTTT. Translating it yields CASSYGQSNSPLHF.

This clonotype was detected ten times or more. This sequence joins TRBV24-1 and TRBJ2-3; TRBD1 matches at 7 bases. The CDR3 contains 16 residues. The germline V gene encodes CDR1 KGHDR and CDR2 SFDVKD. V was pared by 4 bases and J by 2 bases, with 8 bases of the junction left unmatched. The CDR3 sequence: CATSESRDSYTDTQYF. The CDR3 bases are TGTGCCACCAGTGAATCCCGGGACAGCTACACAGATACGCAGTATTTT.

This clonotype was counted a few times. V is TRBV18 and J is TRBJ1-6; D is unclear. From germline, CDR1 is KGHSH and CDR2 LQKENI. The CDR3 sequence is 16 residues long. V shed 3 bases and J shed 8 bases, with 17 bases lying between them. The CDR3 DNA follows: TGTGCCAGCTCACCGATCCTCGGGGTGCGAGATTCACCCCTCCACTTT. Protein product: CASSPILGVRDSPLHF.

The chain is built from TRBV5-1 and TRBJ2-2; 10 bases match TRBD1. There are 17 residues in the CDR3. V shed 6 bases and J 4 bases; nucleotides not matched to a gene: 12. Germline CDR1 and CDR2: SGHRS and YFSETQ. CDR3 bases: TGCGCCAGCACAAGAAACGGAGGACAGGGGGGCACCGGGGAGCTGTTTTTT. Translating it yields CASTRNGGQGGTGELFF.

In its sample, this clonotype was seen a few times. CDR3 loop: CASSQVSSAAGNTGELFF. CDR3 in DNA: TGCGCCAGCAGCCAAGTGTCATCGGCGGCAGGGAACACCGGGGAGCTGTTTTTT. The J gene is TRBJ2-2, the V gene TRBV4-3; D is unclear. V shed 1 base and J shed 1 base, with 16 bases lying between them. Per the germline V gene, CDR1 is LGHNA and CDR2 is YSLEER. The CDR3 runs to 18 residues.

This clonotype came up many times. V is TRBV12-3 or TRBV12-4 and J is TRBJ1-1; 7 nucleotides align to TRBD1. This CDR3 comprises 12 residues. Germline trimming cut 6 bases from V and 7 bases from J; bases unmatched to any gene: 5. The CDR3 nucleotides are TGTGCCAGCAGCCCCCGGGACAGTGAAGCTTTCTTT. Translation: CASSPRDSEAFF.

This clonotype has only a few counts. The rearrangement uses TRBV2 and TRBJ1-1; the D gene is possibly TRBD1 (5 bases). V was cut by 6 bases and J by 1 base, with 15 bases left in between. This CDR3 has 15 residues. CDR1 SNHLY and CDR2 FYNNEI come from the germline V gene. The CDR3 reads CASRAARGGNTEAFF. The CDR3 coding sequence is TGTGCCAGCAGGGCTGCCCGCGGGGGGAACACTGAAGCTTTCTTT.